This T cell receptor (beta chain) was documented in a study of blood T cell repertoires in COVID-19 (dated by TCRdb to the early 2020s). For the wider study: The collaborator samples originated in the United States, Italy and Spain and spanned the acute and convalescent phases of COVID-19. The samples were drawn from the first 160 participants of the ongoing ImmuneRACE study and from roughly 1,300 subjects provided by 6 global collaborators. HLA class I and class II types, where available, came from metadata supplied by the sample provider rather than from assay-based typing. The prospective study material was composed of cDNA or gDNA derived from T cells, B-cell-depleted T cells, or PBMCs. The repertoires were released in a freely available public database meant as a resource for research on the immune response to SARS-CoV-2. The sample metadata nearly always contained a de-identified subject ID, COVID-19 status, age in years and sex. Subjects who had been exposed to COVID-19, were actively infected with it, or had recovered from it provided the deeply sampled blood TCRbeta repertoires that made up the dataset. What the authors observed across the whole study: Clinical and demographic metadata were provided uncurated, with the amount varying by source and participant.

TCRbeta CDR3 regions were amplified from genomic DNA using the immunoSEQ Assay, a bias-controlled multiplex PCR. Turning to the authors' computational methods: Within the assay, amplification of reference gene primers was used to estimate how many nucleated cells each sample contained. To quantify the absolute abundance of each unique TCRbeta CDR3 rearrangement, sequence reads were collapsed and filtered. Productive Simpson clonality was computed per sample as the square root of Simpson's diversity index over productive rearrangements. TCRdb took this table from immuneACCESS and kept in-frame rearrangements with V and J called. Such tables lack part of the clones; where checked against another copy, unresolved V genes explain under half of the gap, and the rest is unexplained. V, J and clone size are taken as reported in that table, and D and trimming were inferred from the DNA itself. Here the sample has some 200,000 clones; roughly 94% occur a single time. The top ten clonotypes cover 0.76% of the sample.

On this clone: Its antigen target is currently unknown. Nothing much larger sits one base from this clone, and base qualities are not available.

V gives up 1 base and J gives up 11 bases, and the segment between their germline ends measures 13 bases. The germline V gene yields SGHRS for CDR1 and YFSETQ for CDR2. The CDR3 sequence holds 14 residues, the cysteine and phenylalanine included. Of all the DNA, just the CDR3 is kept, 42 bases in frame from base 1. At one collaborating source in Seattle, patients were enrolled during active infection and were followed longitudinally through the course of disease. The collaborating institutions used their own protocols to collect whole blood in K2EDTA tubes. For TCRbeta analysis, collaborators shipped samples as frozen whole blood, isolated PBMCs, or DNA extracted from either of those sample types.

The chain joins TRBV5-1 to TRBJ1-6, with the D gene call left open. Sequenced sample: peripheral blood. This TCR came from a man aged 25 to 40 with COVID-19, enrolled during active disease. The CDR3 protein: CASSLTRITTPLHF. In nucleotides, the sequence is TGCGCCAGCAGCTTGACGAGGATCACGACACCCCTCCACTTT.